This TCR beta chain was recovered during a study of control samples from healthy donors and cancer patients. Assay: immunoSEQ multiplex PCR; the TCRdb copy retains only in-frame clones and omits some. The sample lists 97,000 or so clones, 92% occurring once. The CDR3 has 14 residues. Germline values: CDR1 SNHLY, CDR2 FYNNEI. Trimming removed 4 bases from V and 1 base from J, with 9 bases in between. The sample taken for sequencing was blood. This receptor was obtained from a woman aged 18-29 years in good health. V is TRBV2 and J is TRBJ2-3; D call uncertain. In DNA form, the CDR3 reads TGTGCCAGCAGTGCTAGTTCCGGCACAGATACGCAGTATTTT. Its protein is CASSASSGTDTQYF.